This TCR beta chain is drawn from a study of human T cells and chemical hapten exposure. Time point noted: pre-sensitization, week 0. Treatment noted: therapeutic diphenylcyclopropenone sensitization with weekly scalp DPC. TCRdb re-analysed the RACE reads in MiXCR, keeping a single row per CDR3 protein. Of about 380,000 distinct CDR3 sequences listed, 4.5% to 5.5% are singletons. Worth noting for this clonotype: A much larger clone lies one base from this, so it may be a read error.

The sequencing used whole blood, collected in connection with sensitization to the hapten diphenylcyclopropenone (DPC). This clonotype originated in a woman aged 45-65 years with alopecia areata. Some clones in this sample may be carry-over from other donors' samples.

DNA for the CDR3: TGTGCCAGCAGGCTTAACGGGCGGTACGAGCATTACTTC. Protein sequence: CASRLNGRYEHYF. The chain links TRBV27 to TRBJ2-7, with unresolved D. CDR3 size: 13 residues. Germline CDR1 and CDR2: MNHEY and SMNVEV (reference sequence).